This passage covers 9 T cell receptor beta chains from one sample sequenced in a study of Ad26.COV2.S vaccination and SARS-CoV-2 variants. Clones were read by immunoSEQ multiplex PCR, and TCRdb kept only the in-frame ones, dropping some. Here the sample spans roughly 380,000 clones, approximately 87% being singletons. As to treatment: roughly 18 received Ad26.COV2.S at low or high dose, single or two shots; roughly 5 received placebo; per-sample allocation not given. Sampling was performed 63 days after the first vaccine or placebo injection. Here the sequenced sample was peripheral blood, taken in a trial of Ad26.COV2.S vaccine versus placebo. The source of these receptors is a person aged 18-60 years who received the Ad26.COV2.S COVID-19 vaccine or a placebo.

The CDR3 coding sequence is TGTGCCAGCAGTCCCGGGACTAGCACAGATACGCAGTATTTT. Translated: CASSPGTSTDTQYF. The rearrangement links TRBV27 to TRBJ2-3; D might be TRBD2 (6 bases). The CDR3 consists of 14 residues. Per germline, CDR1 MNHEY and CDR2 SMNVEV (reference sequence). V was shortened by 5 bases and J by 0 bases, with 9 bases between the two germline ends.

The chain is built from TRBV7-2 and TRBJ2-3, with a tentative D call TRBD2 (5 bases). In germline, CDR1 is SGHTA, CDR2 FQGNSA. The CDR3 has 16 residues. Trimming left V 4 bases short and J 4 bases short, with 18 bases between. The CDR3 here is CASSSLLGNLADTQYF. The CDR3, as DNA: TGTGCCAGCAGCTCTCTTCTCGGGAATTTAGCAGATACGCAGTATTTT.

This chain links TRBV10-3 with TRBJ1-1; maybe TRBD1 (6 bases). V was cut by 5 bases and J by 6 bases, with 10 bases left in between. This CDR3 contains 12 residues. CDR1 is ENHRY, CDR2 SYGVKD, per germline. CDR3 in DNA: TGTGCCATCAGTTCGGGGGGCCCTGAAGCTTTCTTT. It encodes CAISSGGPEAFF.

The genes are TRBV13 and TRBJ2-5; D may correspond to TRBD1 or TRBD2 (5 bases each). Looked up from germline, CDR1 is PRHDT and CDR2 is FYEKMQ (reference sequence). V was trimmed by 0 bases and J by 1 base, leaving 6 bases between them. The CDR3 is 14 residues long. CDR3 nucleotide sequence: TGTGCCAGCAGCTTAGGGGGGGTCCAAGAGACCCAGTACTTC. Amino acid sequence: CASSLGGVQETQYF.

The chain employs TRBV24-1 and TRBJ1-5; 7 nucleotides match TRBD1. Per germline, CDR1 KGHDR and CDR2 SFDVKD. J lost 4 bases, V lost 7 bases, and 12 bases had no gene match. CDR3 length: 16 amino acids. CDR3 nucleotides: TGTGCCACCAGGACAAAGACAGGGAAACTTAATCAGCCCCAGCATTTT. Encoded protein: CATRTKTGKLNQPQHF.

The chain couples TRBV10-1 to TRBJ2-6; no clear D gene. There are 16 residues in the CDR3. CDR1 WNHNN and CDR2 SYGVQD come from the germline V gene (reference sequence). V was trimmed by 0 bases and J by 0 bases, leaving 6 bases between them. CDR3 sequence (DNA): TGCGCCAGCAGTGAGTCGAGGAGCTCTGGGGCCAACGTCCTGACTTTC. Amino acids: CASSESRSSGANVLTF.

The chain recombines TRBV19 with TRBJ1-4; TRBD1 matches at 9 bases. V dropped 7 bases and J dropped 13; count of bases not matched to a gene: 13. There are 14 residues in the CDR3. Per the germline V gene, CDR1 is LNHDA and CDR2 is SQIVND (reference sequence). The CDR3, as DNA: TGTGCCAGTACTACACAGGGGGCGAATTCTAGACTGTTTTTT. Amino acid sequence: CASTTQGANSRLFF.

The V call is TRBV7-2, the J call TRBJ2-1; 12 nucleotides align to TRBD2. CDR3 length equals 19 residues. Germline V gene lookup returns CDR1 SGHTA and CDR2 FQGNSA. The junction had 13 bases not matched to a gene; V was cut back by 4 bases and J by 3 bases. The CDR3 is CASSSPGELAGGFYNEQFF. In DNA form, the CDR3 reads TGTGCCAGCAGCTCTCCCGGTGAACTAGCGGGGGGTTTCTACAATGAGCAGTTCTTC.

V usage is TRBV19 and J usage is TRBJ2-7, with D tentatively TRBD2 (7 bases). CDR3 length equals 15 residues. Looked up from germline, CDR1 is LNHDA and CDR2 is SQIVND (reference sequence). V was clipped by 5 bases and J by 2 bases, with 16 bases between them. The DNA of the CDR3 is TGTGCCAGTAGTCCCAGGGGAGGGTGGGCCTACGAGCAGTACTTC. It yields the protein CASSPRGGWAYEQYF.